Below, 5 T cell receptor beta chains from the same sample are listed, as sequenced in a study of T cells after yellow fever vaccination. TCRdb ran MiXCR on the 5' RACE reads and lists one entry per CDR3 protein. The table lists nearly 350,000 distinct CDR3 sequences, approximately 8% of them singletons, with 17% in the top ten. Sample: PBMCs, taken 35 to 50 days after the first yellow fever vaccination. All receptors derive from a man aged 18 to 35 who received the YFV17D yellow fever vaccine.

At least ten counts were recorded for this clonotype. The chain is built from TRBV5-1 and TRBJ2-5; the match to TRBD1 covers 7 bases. Germline CDR1 SGHRS, CDR2 YFSETQ. This CDR3 spans 12 amino acids. V trimming: 4 bases; J trimming: 5 bases; junction bases outside the gene matches: 2. The CDR3 sequence is CASSQTGETQYF. The CDR3 DNA reads TGCGCCAGCAGCCAGACAGGGGAGACCCAGTACTTC.

This clonotype turned up a few times. The chain is built from TRBV5-1 and TRBJ2-3; 7 positions agree with TRBD1. CDR1 SGHRS and CDR2 YFSETQ come from the germline V gene. The CDR3 loop spans 15 amino acids. V dropped 4 bases and J dropped 6; count of bases not matched to a gene: 11. CDR3 nucleotide sequence: TGCGCCAGCAGCCCGACAGGGAATCAGTTGGATACGCAGTATTTT. Residues: CASSPTGNQLDTQYF.

The V and J genes are TRBV4-1 and TRBJ2-7; 8 nucleotides align to TRBD1. The V and J ends lost 3 bases and 6 bases, in that order; junction bases with no gene match: 7. The germline V gene has CDR1 MGHRA and CDR2 YSYEKL. The CDR3 length is 14 residues. Written as DNA, the CDR3 is TGCGCCAGCAGCCAGGAACTGACAGGGGCCGAGCAGTACTTC. It is translated as CASSQELTGAEQYF.

At least ten counts were recorded for this clonotype. The chain recombines TRBV10-3 with TRBJ1-1; D is uncertain. CDR1 and CDR2 from the germline V gene are ENHRY and SYGVKD. Trimming removed 6 bases at V and 10 bases at J, with 18 bases between. CDR3 size: 13 residues. In nucleotides, the CDR3 is TGTGCCATCAGCGAGGGTTCTCTGTCCCCAGCTTTCTTT. It specifies CAISEGSLSPAFF.

The chain joins TRBV7-3 to TRBJ2-5, with D unclear. V lost 5 bases, J lost 5 bases, and 9 bases lay in between. The CDR3 is made up of 12 amino acids. Germline CDR1 reads SGHTA; CDR2 reads FQGTGA. CDR3 nucleotides: TGTGCCAGCAGCACCGGAGACGAGACCCAGTACTTC. Amino acid sequence: CASSTGDETQYF.